This entry is about one TCR beta chain. Its antigen remains unidentified. This specimen belongs to a study of T-cell reconstitution after alpha-beta-depleted transplantation in children. The CDR3 has 10 amino acids. Germline trimming cut 5 bases from V and 10 bases from J; bases unmatched to any gene: 2. Germline values: CDR1 DFQATT, CDR2 SNEGSKA (reference sequence). The library targeted TCRbeta and was prepared with unique molecular identifiers. TCRdb re-called the PCR reads with MiXCR, one entry per CDR3 protein. Of 500,000 to 750,000 distinct CDR3 sequences listed, roughly 27% are singletons. General study points: Newly made T cells mostly supplied T-cell counts and diversity one year after transplant.

The sample consisted of PBMCs, taken before TCRalphabeta/CD19-depleted stem cell transplant. J is TRBJ1-1 and V is TRBV20-1; 9 bases fit TRBD1. The sequence derives from a boy younger than two with Wiskott-Aldrich syndrome, due to receive a stem cell transplant. The CDR3, as DNA: TGCAGTGCTCGACAGGGGGTAGCTTTCTTT. Translated, it gives CSARQGVAFF.